This T cell receptor (beta chain) came from a study of regulatory T cells in long-lasting Graves disease (dated by TCRdb to the early 2020s). For the study in its entirety: Antithyroid drugs had been taken for less than 3 months by newly diagnosed Graves' disease patients. The study was registered as a clinical trial and conducted in China. Persistent Graves' disease patients were compared with newly diagnosed Graves' disease patients by peripheral blood TCR sequencing and RNA sequencing. A total of 35 or so samples underwent TCR sequencing: about 13 from persistent and approximately 20 from newly diagnosed Graves' disease patients. What the work shows at the level of the full study, not this receptor alone: The small sample size was acknowledged by the authors as a limitation that may reduce accuracy. Only the TCR beta chain was sequenced and analyzed. Only peripheral blood was studied, because thyroid tissue, the primary lesion, was inaccessible. Persistent patients shared more public clonotypes among themselves (around 2,500) than newly diagnosed patients did (about 900). Compared with newly diagnosed patients, patients with persistent Graves' disease had lower TCR Shannon entropy and fewer highly expanded clones, which suggests clonal expansion.

The sample's time point label is to be understood as: newly diagnosed GD, antithyroid drugs for less than 3 months. For both TCR sequencing and RNA sequencing, RNA was extracted from PBMCs in TRIzol. The diagnosis of Graves' disease was made according to American Thyroid Association guidelines. Patients were recruited from an endocrinology department in Xi'an, China. Each patient gave around 9.2 milliliters of peripheral blood, collected in an EDTA anticoagulant tube. PBMCs were isolated by Ficoll Paque Plus density gradient separation without further T cell sorting. RNA quality was checked with an Agilent 2100 Bioanalyzer and agarose gel, and concentration with a NanoDrop 2000. Library construction relied on multiplex PCR. Instrument on record: Illumina HiSeq 4000. iRepertoire HTBI primers and Arm-PCR amplification of CDR3 regions were used to construct TCR beta libraries. Gel purification was performed on PCR products prior to sequencing. In the paper's pipeline: A total of 62 TRBV and 14 TRBJ segments were identified across samples and were used for gene usage analysis of CDR3 amino acid clonotypes. COPE and FqMerger were used to merge filtered high-quality paired reads into contigs. BLAST was used to align contigs to IMGT TRBV, TRBD and TRBJ reference genes, with CDR3 defined following IMGT. Highly expanded clones were defined as clonotypes with a frequency above 0.1%. Repertoire diversity was measured by Shannon entropy, and V-J evenness by the Gini coefficient. A clonotype found in more than one individual was treated as public. Through fastp at Q25 and MiXCR, TCRdb rebuilt clones from the public reads, retaining in-frame beta chains. Rows merge per CDR3 protein into single entries with the most common DNA and genes. Here the V and J calls rest on TCRdb's processing, not on the authors' analysis. Here the sample has 300,000 to 400,000 distinct CDR3 sequences; around 17% occur a single time. 30% of the sample is in the top ten clones.

Only a few counts were recorded for this clonotype. There is no known antigen for this receptor. No quality values exist for individual bases; no much larger clone is one base distant. The same specimen was also included in a second study, on T cells in Graves' hyperthyroidism and ophthalmopathy. Reported in the second study: Graves' hyperthyroidism was defined as stable when no progression to ophthalmopathy occurred over 18 months of follow-up. Hyperthyroidism patients were aged 18 to 65 years and newly diagnosed, with disease duration of less than 2 months. Any patient with an uncontrolled infection, another autoimmune disease, pregnancy or lactation was excluded. Diagnoses relied on clinical symptoms, serum thyroxine and TRAb, thyroid ultrasound and orbital computed tomography. The TCR CDR3 was subjected to a first round of RT-PCR using the HTBI primer set and the Qiagen OneStep RT-PCR kit. Most expanded thyroid clonotypes (frequency above 0.001) were also found in blood, which suggests that blood repertoires may mirror thyroid immune responses. A 13 V-J signature model separated ophthalmopathy from stable hyperthyroidism, with about 90% sensitivity and roughly 82% specificity in cross-validation and 80%/75% in testing. During validation, the model predicted progression to ophthalmopathy a median of about 6.5 months ahead of onset, with 60% to 71% sensitivity and roughly 72% specificity. To identify TCR V-J signatures that set the groups apart, the researchers used a discovery cohort of 90 to 100 patients, made up of 40 to 45 with Graves' ophthalmopathy and 57 with stable Graves' hyperthyroidism. Prospective prediction of ophthalmopathy was tested in an independent validation cohort consisting of some 19 hyperthyroidism patients and approximately 16 patients who later progressed to ophthalmopathy. For training and testing, the 80 to 100 patients in the discovery cohort were randomly divided in a 7:3 ratio. In over five Graves' hyperthyroidism patients, the study also compared T-cell repertoires from thyroid tissue with T-cell repertoires from blood. Once sampling was done, hyperthyroidism patients were given methimazole at a starting dose of 30 mg daily, whereas ophthalmopathy patients were given high-dose intravenous methylprednisolone. Libraries were constructed in a second round of multiplex PCR, after which size selection and purification were performed. Libraries were sequenced paired-end with 100 bp reads on an Illumina HiSeq2000. SOAPnuke was used to process the raw data, with reads discarded if the reads contained adapters or uncalled bases, had a mean Phred below 15, or lacked an exact constant-primer or identifier match. High-quality paired reads were merged using COPE v1.2.5, and each unique nucleotide sequence was defined as a clonotype. Clonotypes were aligned to IMGT TRBV, TRBD and TRBJ reference segments using MiTCR v1.1. Analysis was restricted to V-J combinations with a frequency above 0.0001, which covered 99% to 99.2% of repertoires. The TCS score was defined as the ratio of F50 (clonal expansion) to E x V (chaos), calculated using BLOSUM62-based TCRdist between CDR3 peptides within each V-J. Welch's t-statistics and random forest reduced approximately 520 V-J features to about 13, which were used in a naive Bayes classifier (R e1071). Sample size was not statistically predetermined, and investigators were not blinded to group allocation. TCR Vbeta CDR3 sequencing of 120 to 150 peripheral blood samples (about 45 ophthalmopathy, over 70 hyperthyroidism and roughly 17 progressor patients) is reported in the paper.

The sample in question was peripheral blood mononuclear cells (PBMCs), obtained at new diagnosis, from a patient treated with antithyroid drugs. The TCR originated in a man aged 40-50 years with Graves disease. Donor details come from another sample of the same person, matched by shared clones.

CDR3 sequence: CASRLDGGYTF. Read as DNA, the sequence is TGTGCCAGCAGACTCGATGGGGGGTACACCTTC. Rearrangement joined TRBV9 to TRBJ1-2; TRBD1 is a possible D gene, resting on 5 matching bases. Relative to germline, V is 5 bases shorter and J is 11 bases shorter, with 13 bases between their ends. Including cysteine and phenylalanine, the CDR3 has 11 amino acids. Just the 33-base CDR3 DNA is kept, in frame starting at base 1. Looking up the germline V gene yields CDR1 SGDLS and CDR2 YYNGEE. The full variable domain, with segments outside the CDR3 supplied by the reference TRBV9 and TRBJ1-2 proteins, appears as DSGVTQTPKHLITATGQRVTLRCSPRSGDLSVYWYQQSLDQGLQFLIQYYNGEERAKGNILERFSAQQFPDLHSELNLSSLELGDSALYFCASRLDGGYTFGSGTRLTVV.